Here is one T cell receptor (beta chain) with its context. Assay: immunoSEQ multiplex PCR; the TCRdb copy retains only in-frame clones and omits some. The data contain fewer than 95,000 clones, approximately 88% of them singletons. The data belong to a study of blood T cell repertoires in COVID-19. Study details: PBMCs, B-cell-depleted T cells, or T cells provided the cDNA or gDNA that made up the material.

The germline V gene has CDR1 SGHTA and CDR2 FQGNSA. V was pared by 1 base and J by 0 bases, with 7 bases between. The CDR3 covers 15 residues. Input material: peripheral blood. The receptor comes from a man aged 55 to 70 with acute or convalescent COVID-19. The chain joins TRBV7-2 to TRBJ1-5, with D maybe TRBD1 (5 bases). CDR3 loop: CASSLGQFSNQPQHF. The CDR3 DNA sequence: TGTGCCAGCAGCTTAGGACAGTTTAGCAATCAGCCCCAGCATTTT.